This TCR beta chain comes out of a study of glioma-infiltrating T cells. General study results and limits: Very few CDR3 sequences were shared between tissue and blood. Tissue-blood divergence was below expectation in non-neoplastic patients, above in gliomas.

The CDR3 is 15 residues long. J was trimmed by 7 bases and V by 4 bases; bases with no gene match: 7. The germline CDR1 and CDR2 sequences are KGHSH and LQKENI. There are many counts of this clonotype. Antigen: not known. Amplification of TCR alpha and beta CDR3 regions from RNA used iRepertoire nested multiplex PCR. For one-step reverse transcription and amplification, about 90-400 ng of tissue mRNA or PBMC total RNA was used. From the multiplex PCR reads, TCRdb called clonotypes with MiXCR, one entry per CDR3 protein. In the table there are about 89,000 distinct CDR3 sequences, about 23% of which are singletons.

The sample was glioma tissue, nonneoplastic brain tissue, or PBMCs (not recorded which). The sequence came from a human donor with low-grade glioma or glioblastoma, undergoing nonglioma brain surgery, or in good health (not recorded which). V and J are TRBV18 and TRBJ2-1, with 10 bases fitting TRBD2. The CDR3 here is CASSRSGGAVNEQFF. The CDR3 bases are TGTGCCAGCTCACGAAGCGGGGGGGCTGTTAATGAGCAGTTCTTC.